This T cell receptor (beta chain) was found in a study of blood T cell repertoires in COVID-19. Overall study: Spain, Italy and the United States supplied samples that represented acute and convalescent COVID-19. Sources were T cells, B-cell-depleted T cells, or PBMCs; the material itself was cDNA or gDNA.

Data came from immunoSEQ multiplex PCR; TCRdb stores just in-frame clones and leaves some out. The sample carries about 210,000 clones, about 85% recorded once. Germline CDR1 is MNHEY and CDR2 is SVGAGI. Trimming removed 6 bases from V and 10 bases from J; junction bases left unmatched: 14. The CDR3 runs to 15 residues. The chain carries TRBV6-5 and TRBJ1-1; 10 bases line up with TRBD1. The sample consisted of peripheral blood. The TCR sequence derives from a woman at least 80 years old with acute or convalescent COVID-19. CDR3 region: CASSLKTGGASRAFF. Here the CDR3 DNA reads TGTGCCAGCAGCCTCAAGACAGGGGGCGCCTCGAGAGCTTTCTTT.